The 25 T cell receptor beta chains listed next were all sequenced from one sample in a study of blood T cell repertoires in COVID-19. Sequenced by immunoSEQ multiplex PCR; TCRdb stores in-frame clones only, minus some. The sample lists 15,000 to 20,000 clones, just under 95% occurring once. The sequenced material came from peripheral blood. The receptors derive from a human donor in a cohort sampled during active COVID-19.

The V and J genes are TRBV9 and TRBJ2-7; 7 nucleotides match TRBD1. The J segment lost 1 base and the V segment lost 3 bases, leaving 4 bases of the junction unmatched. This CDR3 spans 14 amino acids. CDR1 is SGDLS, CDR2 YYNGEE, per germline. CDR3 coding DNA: TGTGCCAGCAGCGCAGCGACAGGGTCCTACGAGCAGTACTTC. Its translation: CASSAATGSYEQYF.

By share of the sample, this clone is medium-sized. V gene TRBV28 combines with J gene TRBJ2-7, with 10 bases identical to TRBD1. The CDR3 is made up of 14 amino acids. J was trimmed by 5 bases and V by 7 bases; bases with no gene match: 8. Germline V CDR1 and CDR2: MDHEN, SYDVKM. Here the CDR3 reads CASTPDRGWDEQYF. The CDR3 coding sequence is TGTGCCAGCACCCCGGACAGGGGGTGGGACGAGCAGTACTTC.

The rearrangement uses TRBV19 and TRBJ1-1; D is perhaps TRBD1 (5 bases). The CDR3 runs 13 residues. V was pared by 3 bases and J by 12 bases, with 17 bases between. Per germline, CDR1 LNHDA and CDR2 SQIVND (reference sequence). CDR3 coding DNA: TGTGCCAGTAGTATTGAAGGGTTTGGGACTTCTTTCTTT. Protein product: CASSIEGFGTSFF.

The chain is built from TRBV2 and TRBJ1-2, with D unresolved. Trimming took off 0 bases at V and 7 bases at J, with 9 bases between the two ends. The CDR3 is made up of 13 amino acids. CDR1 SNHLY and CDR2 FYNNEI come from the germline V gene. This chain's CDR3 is CASSEAQVAGYTF. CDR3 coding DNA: TGTGCCAGCAGTGAAGCGCAGGTCGCTGGCTACACCTTC.

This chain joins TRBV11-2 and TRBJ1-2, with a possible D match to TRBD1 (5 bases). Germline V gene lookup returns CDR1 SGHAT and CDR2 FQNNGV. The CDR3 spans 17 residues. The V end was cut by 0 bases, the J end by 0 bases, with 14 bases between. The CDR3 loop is CASSLDRVGGANYGYTF. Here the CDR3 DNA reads TGTGCCAGCAGCTTAGATCGGGTGGGGGGAGCTAACTATGGCTACACCTTC.

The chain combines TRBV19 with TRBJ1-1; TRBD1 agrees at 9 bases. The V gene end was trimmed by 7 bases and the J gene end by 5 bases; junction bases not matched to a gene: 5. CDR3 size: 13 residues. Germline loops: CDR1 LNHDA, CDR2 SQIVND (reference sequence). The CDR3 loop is CASIRQGGTEAFF. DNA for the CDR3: TGTGCCAGTATAAGACAGGGGGGGACTGAAGCTTTCTTT.

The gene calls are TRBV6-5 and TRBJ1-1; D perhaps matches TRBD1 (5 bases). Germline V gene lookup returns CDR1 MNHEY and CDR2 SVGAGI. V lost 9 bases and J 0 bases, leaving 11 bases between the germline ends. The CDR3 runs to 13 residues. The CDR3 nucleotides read TGTGCCAGTAGGCAACAGGTGAACACTGAAGCTTTCTTT. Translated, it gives CASRQQVNTEAFF.

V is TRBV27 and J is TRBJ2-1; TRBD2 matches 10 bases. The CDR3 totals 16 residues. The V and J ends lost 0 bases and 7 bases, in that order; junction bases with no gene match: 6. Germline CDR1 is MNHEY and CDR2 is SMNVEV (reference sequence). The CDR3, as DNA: TGTGCCAGCAGTTTATCTCCTAGCGGGGGAAGGAATGAGCAGTTCTTC. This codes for CASSLSPSGGRNEQFF.

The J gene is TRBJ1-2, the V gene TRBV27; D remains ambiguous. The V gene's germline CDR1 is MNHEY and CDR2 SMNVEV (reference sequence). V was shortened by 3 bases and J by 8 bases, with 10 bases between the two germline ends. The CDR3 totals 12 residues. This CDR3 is CASSFPGGGYTF. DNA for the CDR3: TGTGCCAGCAGTTTTCCCGGAGGCGGCTACACCTTC.

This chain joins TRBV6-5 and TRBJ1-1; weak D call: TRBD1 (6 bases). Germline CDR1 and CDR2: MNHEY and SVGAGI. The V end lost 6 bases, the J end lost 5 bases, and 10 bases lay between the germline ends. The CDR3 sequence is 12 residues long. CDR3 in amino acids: CASRAGVTEAFF. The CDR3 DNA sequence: TGTGCCAGCAGGGCAGGGGTAACTGAAGCTTTCTTT.

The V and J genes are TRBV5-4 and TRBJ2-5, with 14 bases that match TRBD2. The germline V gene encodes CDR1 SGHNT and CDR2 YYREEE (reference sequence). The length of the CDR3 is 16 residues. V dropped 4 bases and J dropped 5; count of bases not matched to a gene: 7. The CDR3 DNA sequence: TGTGCCAGCAGCCTACGACTAGCGGGGGGGTTGGAGACCCAGTACTTC. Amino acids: CASSLRLAGGLETQYF.

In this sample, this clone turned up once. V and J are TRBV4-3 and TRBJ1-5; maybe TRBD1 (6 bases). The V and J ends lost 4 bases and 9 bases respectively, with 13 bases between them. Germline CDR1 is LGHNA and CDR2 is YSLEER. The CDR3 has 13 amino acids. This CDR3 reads CASSPRGQMPQHF. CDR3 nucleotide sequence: TGCGCCAGCAGCCCCCGAGGACAGATGCCCCAGCATTTT.

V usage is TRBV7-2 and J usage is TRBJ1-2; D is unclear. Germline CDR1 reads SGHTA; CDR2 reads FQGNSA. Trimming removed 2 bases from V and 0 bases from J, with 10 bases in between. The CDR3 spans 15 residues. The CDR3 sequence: CASSLNLGANYGYTF. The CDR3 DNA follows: TGTGCCAGCAGCTTAAACCTCGGAGCTAACTATGGCTACACCTTC.

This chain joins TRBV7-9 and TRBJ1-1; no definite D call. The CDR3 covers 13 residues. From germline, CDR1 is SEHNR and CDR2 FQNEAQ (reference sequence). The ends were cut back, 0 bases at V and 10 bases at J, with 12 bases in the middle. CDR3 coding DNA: TGTGCCAGCAGCTTAGCGGGGAGTACAACAGCTTTCTTT. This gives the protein CASSLAGSTTAFF.

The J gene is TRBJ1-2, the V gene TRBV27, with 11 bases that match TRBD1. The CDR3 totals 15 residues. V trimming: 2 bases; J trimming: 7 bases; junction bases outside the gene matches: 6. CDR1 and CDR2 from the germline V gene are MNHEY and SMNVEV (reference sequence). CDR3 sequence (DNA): TGTGCCAGCAGTTTAACCGGGACAGGGGGTGGTGGCTACACCTTC. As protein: CASSLTGTGGGGYTF.

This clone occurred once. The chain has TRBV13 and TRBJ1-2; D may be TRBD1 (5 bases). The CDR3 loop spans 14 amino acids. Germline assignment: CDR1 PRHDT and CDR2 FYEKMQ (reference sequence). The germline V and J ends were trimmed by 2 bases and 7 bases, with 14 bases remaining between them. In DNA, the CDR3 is TGTGCCAGCAGCTTATGGTCCAGGGTGGCTGGCTACACCTTC. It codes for CASSLWSRVAGYTF.

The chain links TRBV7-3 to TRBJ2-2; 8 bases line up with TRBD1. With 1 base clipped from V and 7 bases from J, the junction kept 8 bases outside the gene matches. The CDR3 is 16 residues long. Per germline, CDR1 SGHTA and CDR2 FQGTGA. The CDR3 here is CASSLKGSGGGGELFF. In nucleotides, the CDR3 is TGTGCCAGCAGCTTAAAAGGTTCAGGGGGCGGCGGGGAGCTGTTTTTT.

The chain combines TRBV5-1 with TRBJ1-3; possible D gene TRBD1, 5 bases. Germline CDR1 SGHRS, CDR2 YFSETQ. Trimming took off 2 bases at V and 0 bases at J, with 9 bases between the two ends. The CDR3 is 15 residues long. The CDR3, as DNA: TGCGCCAGCAGCTTACAGGAGCCCTCTGGAAACACCATATATTTT. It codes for CASSLQEPSGNTIYF. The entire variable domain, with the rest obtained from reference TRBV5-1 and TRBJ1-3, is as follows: KAGVTQTPRYLIKTRGQQVTLSCSPISGHRSVSWYQQTPGQGLQFLFEYFSETQRNKGNFPGRFSGRQFSNSRSEMNVSTLELGDSALYLCASSLQEPSGNTIYFGEGSWLTVV.

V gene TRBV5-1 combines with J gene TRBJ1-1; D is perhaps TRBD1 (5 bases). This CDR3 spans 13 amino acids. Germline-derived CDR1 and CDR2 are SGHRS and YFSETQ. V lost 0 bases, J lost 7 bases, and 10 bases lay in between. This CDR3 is CASSLAGGGEAFF. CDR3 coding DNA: TGCGCCAGCAGCTTGGCGGGGGGAGGTGAAGCTTTCTTT.

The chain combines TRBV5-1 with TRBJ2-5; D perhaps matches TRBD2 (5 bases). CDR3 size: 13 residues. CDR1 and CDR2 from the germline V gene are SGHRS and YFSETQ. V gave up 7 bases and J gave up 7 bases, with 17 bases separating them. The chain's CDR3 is CASFWASGGTQYF. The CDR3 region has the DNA TGCGCCAGCTTTTGGGCCTCCGGAGGGACCCAGTACTTC.

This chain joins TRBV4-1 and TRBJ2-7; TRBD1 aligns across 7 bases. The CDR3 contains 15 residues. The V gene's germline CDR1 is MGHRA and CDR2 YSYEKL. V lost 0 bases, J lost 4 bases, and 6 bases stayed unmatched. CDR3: CASSQEGQLRYEQYF. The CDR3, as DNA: TGCGCCAGCAGCCAAGAGGGACAGCTGAGATACGAGCAGTACTTC.

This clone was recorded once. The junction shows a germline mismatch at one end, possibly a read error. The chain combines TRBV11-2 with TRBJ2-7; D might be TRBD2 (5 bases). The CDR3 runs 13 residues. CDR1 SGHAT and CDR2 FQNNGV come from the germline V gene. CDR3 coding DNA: TGTGCCAGCAGCTTAAATGCGGCGGACTCCTTACACTTC. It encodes CASSLNAADSLHF.

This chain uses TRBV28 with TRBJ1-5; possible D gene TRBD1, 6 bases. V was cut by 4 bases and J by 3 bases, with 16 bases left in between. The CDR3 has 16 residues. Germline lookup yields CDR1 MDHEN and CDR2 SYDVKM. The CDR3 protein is CASSSELTGYNQPQHF. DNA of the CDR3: TGTGCCAGCAGTTCGGAGTTGACAGGATACAATCAGCCCCAGCATTTT.

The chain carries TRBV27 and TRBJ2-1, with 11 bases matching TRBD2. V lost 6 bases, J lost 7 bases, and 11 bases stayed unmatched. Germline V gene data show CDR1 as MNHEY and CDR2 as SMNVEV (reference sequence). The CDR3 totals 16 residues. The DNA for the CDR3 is TGTGCCAGCAGCCCTCAACTAGCGGGAGTGTTTAATGAGCAGTTCTTC. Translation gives CASSPQLAGVFNEQFF.

The CDR3 bases are TGTGCCAGCAGCTTCGGCAGCGGGGGGTACACAGATACGCAGTATTTT. Translated: CASSFGSGGYTDTQYF. The chain carries TRBV5-8 and TRBJ2-3; 9 bases are shared with TRBD2. J was trimmed by 2 bases and V by 2 bases; bases with no gene match: 6. CDR1 SGHTS and CDR2 YDEGEE come from the germline V gene. This CDR3 region has 16 residues.